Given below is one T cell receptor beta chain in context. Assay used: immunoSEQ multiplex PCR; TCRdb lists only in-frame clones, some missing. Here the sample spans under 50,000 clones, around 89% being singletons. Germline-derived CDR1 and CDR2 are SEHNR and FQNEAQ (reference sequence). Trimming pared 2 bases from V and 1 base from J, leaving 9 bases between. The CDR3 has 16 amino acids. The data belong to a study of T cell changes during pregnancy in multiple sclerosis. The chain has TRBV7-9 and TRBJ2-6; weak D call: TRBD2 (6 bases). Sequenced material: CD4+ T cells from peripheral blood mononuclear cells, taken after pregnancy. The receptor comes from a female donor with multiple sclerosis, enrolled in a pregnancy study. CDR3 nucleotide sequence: TGTGCCAGCAGCTTATCGGGGGTGTCTGGGGCCAACGTCCTGACTTTC. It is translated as CASSLSGVSGANVLTF.